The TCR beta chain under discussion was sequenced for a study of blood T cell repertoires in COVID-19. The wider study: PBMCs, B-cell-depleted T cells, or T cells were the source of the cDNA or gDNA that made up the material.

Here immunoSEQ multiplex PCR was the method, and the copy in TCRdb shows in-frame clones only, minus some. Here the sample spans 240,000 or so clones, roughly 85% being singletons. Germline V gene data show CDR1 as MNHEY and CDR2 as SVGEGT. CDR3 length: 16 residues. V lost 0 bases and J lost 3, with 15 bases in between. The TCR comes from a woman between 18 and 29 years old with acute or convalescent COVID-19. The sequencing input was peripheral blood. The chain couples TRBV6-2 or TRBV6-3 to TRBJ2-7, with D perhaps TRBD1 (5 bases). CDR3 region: CASSYSPGQMHYEQYF. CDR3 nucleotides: TGTGCCAGCAGTTACTCCCCAGGGCAGATGCACTACGAGCAGTACTTC.